Described below is a single T cell receptor beta chain sequence and its context. Its specificity is unknown. A second roughly 6 to 12 cycle PCR used barcoded and J-beta primers. TCRdb independently ran MiXCR on the 5' RACE reads; one entry per CDR3 protein. Found here are 600,000 to 1,000,000 distinct CDR3 sequences, roughly 25% of them singletons; the top ten hold 3.7%. This CDR3 has 15 residues. With 6 bases clipped from V and 2 bases from J, the junction kept 5 bases outside the gene matches. The germline gives CDR1 MNHNS, CDR2 SASEGT. This sample stems from a study of blood T cells in healthy people across ages. Findings of the study overall: Considered underestimates were the diversity estimates obtained from one million T cells. Long-lived donors carried more naive CD4+ cells and greater diversity than aged donors.

The same data also contributed to another study, on T cells of mothers and their children. This second study notes: A few healthy Caucasian mothers, along with their six children, served as the donors. At about 1.4 ug per 15 ul, all of the extracted RNA went into cDNA synthesis.

The chain recombines TRBV6-1 with TRBJ2-3, with TRBD2 matching over 10 bases. Sequenced material: blood. The clonotype was recovered from a boy aged 10-17 years in good health. The chain's CDR3 is CASRGLAVNTDTQYF. DNA of the CDR3: TGTGCCAGCAGAGGACTAGCGGTTAACACAGATACGCAGTATTTT.